Following are 9 T cell receptor beta chains from one sample sequenced in a study of T-cell reconstitution after alpha-beta-depleted transplantation in children. Unique molecular identifiers featured in how the TCRbeta library was prepared. TCRdb redid the calling of the PCR reads with MiXCR, one entry per CDR3 protein. The data show about 360,000 distinct CDR3 sequences, 13% seen once. Here the sequenced sample was PBMCs, taken from the stem cell graft. The receptors stem from a human donor who donated a stem cell graft to a child with Fanconi anemia.

This clonotype was seen ten or more times. The CDR3 sequence is CASGDGGRDTEAFF. For the CDR3, the DNA is TGTGCCAGCGGCGACGGGGGCAGAGACACTGAAGCTTTCTTT. This chain links TRBV6-1 with TRBJ1-1; D possibly corresponds to TRBD1 (6 bases). The V end lost 8 bases, the J end lost 3 bases, and 16 bases lay between the germline ends. Germline V lookup: CDR1 MNHNS, CDR2 SASEGT. The CDR3 contains 14 residues.

Only a few counts were recorded for this clonotype. This chain connects TRBV10-3 to TRBJ1-5; D gene uncertain. The V end was cut by 5 bases, the J end by 7 bases, with 12 bases between. CDR3 length: 13 amino acids. CDR1 ENHRY and CDR2 SYGVKD come from the germline V gene. This CDR3 is CAISQGSRQPQHF. The CDR3 nucleotides read TGTGCCATCAGTCAAGGGTCTCGGCAGCCCCAGCATTTT.

V is TRBV2 and J is TRBJ2-2; D not resolved. Deletions cut 7 bases from V and 3 bases from J, with 15 bases between. Germline CDR1 SNHLY, CDR2 FYNNEI. The CDR3 is made up of 15 amino acids. The CDR3 protein is CASTGQPLDTGELFF. The CDR3 coding sequence is TGTGCCAGCACAGGCCAACCCCTTGACACCGGGGAGCTGTTTTTT.

The rearrangement joins TRBV28 to TRBJ2-5; maybe TRBD1 (6 bases). CDR3 length equals 14 residues. CDR1 is MDHEN, CDR2 SYDVKM, per germline. Trimming took 6 bases from V and 5 from J, leaving 16 bases between them. The DNA of the CDR3 is TGTGCCAGCAGAGAGGGGGAAATTTGGGAGACCCAGTACTTC. Its translation is CASREGEIWETQYF.

This clonotype was recorded many times. This chain uses TRBV10-3 with TRBJ2-5; D is undetermined. Between the trimmed V and J ends, which lost 7 bases and 0 bases, there was a span of 9 bases. Germline V gives CDR1 ENHRY, CDR2 SYGVKD. The CDR3 spans 13 residues. CDR3 sequence: CAIKGRNQETQYF. The CDR3 coding sequence is TGTGCCATCAAAGGCAGGAACCAAGAGACCCAGTACTTC.

This clonotype appeared a few times. The chain employs TRBV11-2 and TRBJ2-2, with TRBD1 identical over 8 bases. V lost 5 bases and J lost 0; bases outside the gene matches: 5. Germline-derived CDR1 and CDR2 are SGHAT and FQNNGV. The CDR3 has 16 residues. CDR3 bases: TGTGCCAGCAGCCGACAGGGGTTTTCGAACACCGGGGAGCTGTTTTTT. It encodes CASSRQGFSNTGELFF.

The chain carries TRBV19 and TRBJ1-5; D is unresolved. Trimming cost V 7 bases and J 1 base, with 8 bases left between them. Germline V gene data show CDR1 as LNHDA and CDR2 as SQIVND (reference sequence). The CDR3 has 13 amino acids. The CDR3: CASNDVSNQPQHF. The CDR3 nucleotides read TGTGCCAGTAACGACGTGAGCAATCAGCCCCAGCATTTT.

The chain uses TRBV7-2 and TRBJ1-1; 7 bases agree with TRBD1. J lost 4 bases, V lost 5 bases, and 7 bases had no gene match. CDR3 size: 14 residues. Germline V gene sequence: CDR1 SGHTA, CDR2 FQGNSA. This chain's CDR3 is CASSVNRGGTEAFF. CDR3 DNA sequence: TGTGCCAGCAGCGTAAACAGGGGTGGCACTGAAGCTTTCTTT.

This clonotype was detected a few times. The CDR3 region is CATLDGVTEAFF. CDR3 in DNA: TGTGCCACCCTGGACGGGGTCACTGAAGCTTTCTTT. This chain joins TRBV6-6 and TRBJ1-1; no definite D call. Trimming shortened V by 10 bases and J by 4 bases, and 13 bases separated the two germline ends. The CDR3 runs 12 residues. The germline gives CDR1 MNHNY, CDR2 SVGAGI (reference sequence).